The 21 T cell receptor beta chains presented below share a single source sample, sequenced in a study of Graves' ophthalmopathy and Graves' hyperthyroidism. RNA transcripts served as template for amplifying TCR beta CDR3 sequences. First-round RT-PCR used HTBI primers; second-round multiplex PCR followed. Each CDR3 protein gets one entry after TCRdb re-called the multiplex PCR reads with MiXCR. The table records 450,000 or so distinct CDR3 sequences, about 15% of them present only once. The sequencing input was blood. The origin of the receptors is a woman under 40 with Graves' ophthalmopathy.

In its sample, this clonotype was seen many times. The chain combines TRBV12-5 with TRBJ2-4; no reliable D call. The CDR3 runs 11 residues. Trimming took 1 base from V and 7 from J, leaving 2 bases between them. Germline lookup yields CDR1 LGHNT and CDR2 FRNRAP. CDR3 DNA sequence: TGTGCTAGTGGTTTGGGGAACATTCAGTACTTC. Translated, it gives CASGLGNIQYF.

This clonotype was seen many times. This chain uses TRBV6-1 with TRBJ2-7; weak D call: TRBD1 (6 bases). With 4 bases removed from V and 3 bases from J, the gap between germline ends came to 10 bases. The CDR3 consists of 13 residues. Germline CDR1 reads MNHNS; CDR2 reads SASEGT. The CDR3 loop reads CASSGDIYYEQYF. As DNA, the CDR3 is TGTGCCAGCAGTGGGGACATCTACTACGAGCAGTACTTC.

This clonotype was seen repeatedly, ten times or more. The chain combines TRBV6-2 or TRBV6-3 with TRBJ2-5, with TRBD2 matching over 8 bases. This CDR3 region has 16 residues. The V segment lost 6 bases and the J segment 4 bases; nucleotides outside the gene matches: 13. Germline-derived CDR1 and CDR2 are MNHEY and SVGEGT. The CDR3 loop is CASRPLRGGTLETQYF. CDR3 DNA sequence: TGTGCCAGCAGACCTCTGCGCGGGGGGACTCTAGAGACCCAGTACTTC.

This clonotype was seen repeatedly, ten times or more. This rearrangement joins TRBV4-1 to TRBJ1-2; the D gene is possibly TRBD1 (6 bases). This CDR3 is 16 amino acids long. V dropped 3 bases and J dropped 4 bases, with 18 bases sitting between them. Germline CDR1 and CDR2: MGHRA and YSYEKL. This CDR3 is CASSQLPGDGSYGYTF. The DNA for the CDR3 is TGCGCCAGCAGCCAGCTACCAGGGGACGGTTCCTATGGCTACACCTTC.

This sequence joins TRBV6-1 and TRBJ1-1; D is uncertain. The germline CDR1 and CDR2 sequences are MNHNS and SASEGT. The CDR3 is 14 amino acids. The V end was cut by 10 bases, the J end by 1 base, with 16 bases between. Written as DNA, the CDR3 is TGTGCCACTCGGTTACAGCTATCGAACACTGAAGCTTTCTTT. Translation: CATRLQLSNTEAFF.

This clonotype was recorded at least ten times. CDR3: CATQTGMNTEAFF. The CDR3, as DNA: TGTGCCACCCAGACAGGGATGAACACTGAAGCTTTCTTT. V and J are TRBV2 and TRBJ1-1; 7 positions agree with TRBD1. The CDR3 is 13 amino acids. J gave up 0 bases and V 10 bases, and 5 bases lay outside the gene matches. Germline CDR1 reads SNHLY; CDR2 reads FYNNEI. Together with reference TRBV2 and TRBJ1-1, the CDR3 gives the full variable domain: EPEVTQTPSHQVTQMGQEVILRCVPISNHLYFYWYRQILGQKVEFLVSFYNNEISEKSEIFDDQFSVERPDGSNFTLKIRSTKLEDSAMYFCATQTGMNTEAFFGQGTRLTVV.

With respect to this clonotype: A much larger clone differs by one base, so this may be a read error. V gene TRBV5-1 combines with J gene TRBJ2-7, with D possibly TRBD2 on 7 matching bases. The CDR3 has 14 amino acids. Germline V gene sequence: CDR1 SGHRS, CDR2 YFSETQ. CDR3 sequence reads: CTSSPGEGLGEQYF. The DNA for the CDR3 is TGCACCAGCAGCCCAGGGGAGGGACTGGGAGAGCAGTACTTC.

This clonotype occurred a few times. The chain combines TRBV5-1 with TRBJ1-2, with 9 bases identical to TRBD1. V shed 3 bases and J 8 bases; nucleotides not matched to a gene: 8. This CDR3 comprises 14 residues. Looked up from germline, CDR1 is SGHRS and CDR2 is YFSETQ. This CDR3 is CASSSRDRDRGYTF. CDR3 DNA sequence: TGCGCCAGCAGCTCCCGGGACAGGGATCGGGGCTACACCTTC.

A few counts support this clonotype. The genes are TRBV5-1 and TRBJ2-5, with D hard to call. The CDR3 contains 15 residues. Between the trimmed V and J ends, which lost 1 base and 0 bases, there was a span of 10 bases. Per the germline V gene, CDR1 is SGHRS and CDR2 is YFSETQ. Written as DNA, the CDR3 is TGCGCCAGCAGCTTGAGAGGCAGTCACCAAGAGACCCAGTACTTC. It codes for CASSLRGSHQETQYF.

This clonotype appeared a few times. A read error is possible here, since a much larger clone lies one base away. This rearrangement joins TRBV6-1 to TRBJ2-7; D may be TRBD2 (5 bases). This CDR3 is built from 12 residues. In germline, CDR1 is MNHNS, CDR2 SASEGT. The CDR3 reads CASRHLAHELYF. The CDR3, as DNA: TGTGCCAGCAGACATCTAGCCCACGAGCTGTACTTC.

There are many counts of this clonotype. The gene calls are TRBV5-1 and TRBJ2-7; D unclear. Trimming cost V 6 bases and J 0 bases, with 13 bases left between them. Germline CDR1 SGHRS, CDR2 YFSETQ. This CDR3 has 14 residues. The CDR3 sequence: CASKKDTTSYEQYF. CDR3 sequence (DNA): TGCGCCAGCAAGAAGGATACCACCTCCTACGAGCAGTACTTC.

In this sample, this clonotype turned up many times. This CDR3 reads CASSLDPSGGRLSEAFF. CDR3 nucleotides: TGTGCCAGCAGCTTAGATCCCTCGGGGGGGCGATTATCTGAAGCTTTCTTT. The chain is built from TRBV11-2 and TRBJ1-1, with D tentatively TRBD1 (6 bases). This CDR3 comprises 17 residues. Germline V lookup: CDR1 SGHAT, CDR2 FQNNGV. V lost 0 bases and J lost 6, with 20 bases in between.

There are many counts of this clonotype. This chain connects TRBV28 to TRBJ1-1; D gene unclear. Germline CDR1 and CDR2: MDHEN and SYDVKM. CDR3 length: 12 amino acids. V was clipped by 3 bases and J by 4 bases, with 6 bases between them. Here the CDR3 DNA reads TGTGCCAGCAGTTTTGGGAGCACTGAAGCTTTCTTT. Protein sequence: CASSFGSTEAFF. The whole variable domain, remainder taken from reference TRBV28 and TRBJ1-1, is DVKVTQSSRYLVKRTGEKVFLECVQDMDHENMFWYRQDPGLGLRLIYFSYDVKMKEKGDIPEGYSVSREKKERFSLILESASTNQTSMYLCASSFGSTEAFFGQGTRLTVV.

This clonotype has ten or more counts. The V gene is TRBV20-1, the J gene TRBJ2-5, with 9 positions matching TRBD2. Germline CDR1 and CDR2: DFQATT and SNEGSKA (reference sequence). J lost 3 bases, V lost 4 bases, and 6 bases had no gene match. This CDR3 region has 14 residues. The CDR3 region has the DNA TGCAGTGCTACCATAGCGGGGGTAAAAGAGACCCAGTACTTC. It translates to CSATIAGVKETQYF.

This clonotype was observed at least ten times. The CDR3 sequence: CSAPSLAGGRITGELFF. The CDR3, as DNA: TGCAGTGCGCCAAGCTTAGCGGGAGGGCGTATCACCGGGGAGCTGTTTTTT. The chain recombines TRBV20-1 with TRBJ2-2; 11 bases map to TRBD2. Trimming took 6 bases from V and 4 from J; bases not matched to a gene: 13. The germline V gene has CDR1 DFQATT and CDR2 SNEGSKA (reference sequence). This CDR3 is 17 amino acids long.

J is TRBJ2-5 and V is TRBV20-1, with 14 nucleotides matching TRBD2. Germline values: CDR1 DFQATT, CDR2 SNEGSKA (reference sequence). The CDR3 is 15 residues long. Trimming at V came to 6 bases and at J to 10 bases, leaving 13 bases not matched to a gene. CDR3 sequence (DNA): TGCAGTGCCGGGACTAGCGGGGGCTTATGGGGGATCCAGTACTTC. It specifies CSAGTSGGLWGIQYF.

The J gene is TRBJ1-1, the V gene TRBV30; 11 positions agree with TRBD1. The CDR3 is made up of 12 amino acids. Germline assignment: CDR1 GTSNPN and CDR2 SVGIG (reference sequence). The ends lost 5 bases at V and 4 bases at J; junction bases unmatched: 0. CDR3 loop: CAWGQGATEAFF. CDR3 nucleotides: TGTGCCTGGGGACAGGGGGCCACTGAAGCTTTCTTT. The full variable domain, completed using reference TRBV30 and TRBJ1-1, is SQTIHQWPATLVQPVGSPLSLECTVEGTSNPNLYWYRQAAGRGLQLLFYSVGIGQISSEVPQNLSASRPQDRQFILSSKKLLLSDSGFYLCAWGQGATEAFFGQGTRLTVV.

This clonotype has at least ten counts. This chain links TRBV29-1 with TRBJ1-2; 9 bases agree with TRBD1. This CDR3 spans 13 amino acids. With 5 bases clipped from V and 5 bases from J, the junction kept 6 bases outside the gene matches. The germline V gene encodes CDR1 SQVTM and CDR2 ANQGSEA. CDR3 in amino acids: CSVTGGFGYGYTF. The CDR3 nucleotides are TGCAGCGTTACAGGGGGCTTTGGATATGGCTACACCTTC.

The V and J genes are TRBV3-1 and TRBJ2-7, with 8 bases matching TRBD1. The CDR3 covers 14 residues. After removal of 2 bases from V and 0 bases from J, the junction contained 0 bases not matched to a gene. In germline, CDR1 is LGHDT, CDR2 YNNKEL (reference sequence). The CDR3 loop is CASSQQGASYEQYF. DNA for the CDR3: TGTGCCAGCAGCCAACAGGGGGCCTCCTACGAGCAGTACTTC.

At least ten counts were recorded for this clonotype. CDR3 DNA sequence: TGTGCCAGCAGCCGACCCGGGACAGGTTCCTACGAGCAGTACTTC. As protein: CASSRPGTGSYEQYF. V usage is TRBV11-2 and J usage is TRBJ2-7, with TRBD1 matching over 8 bases. The length of the CDR3 is 15 residues. CDR1 is SGHAT, CDR2 FQNNGV, per germline. V trimming: 5 bases; J trimming: 1 base; junction bases outside the gene matches: 7.

This clonotype was detected ten times or more. This rearrangement joins TRBV6-1 to TRBJ2-7; perhaps TRBD2 as D (6 bases). Germline values: CDR1 MNHNS, CDR2 SASEGT. The V end was cut by 6 bases, the J end by 3 bases, with 12 bases between. The CDR3 length is 13 residues. The CDR3 sequence is CASRRGTVYEQYF. CDR3 nucleotide sequence: TGTGCCAGCAGGCGCGGGACGGTCTACGAGCAGTACTTC.